These 13 T cell receptor beta chains originate from one sample sequenced in a study of identical twins. From the 5' RACE reads, TCRdb called clonotypes with MiXCR, one entry per CDR3 protein. The sample yields under 900,000 distinct CDR3 sequences, 15% to 20% seen once. Separately, the same data were catalogued under a study of T cells expressing NK-cell markers.

Sequenced material: PBMCs. These TCRs come from a woman in her late teens or twenties in good health.

The chain uses TRBV7-9 and TRBJ2-1, with D possibly being TRBD2 (5 bases). Looked up from germline, CDR1 is SEHNR and CDR2 is FQNEAQ (reference sequence). Trimming took 6 bases from V and 9 from J, leaving 18 bases between them. This CDR3 has 14 residues. The CDR3 loop is CASSFTILVREQFF. DNA of the CDR3: TGTGCCAGCAGTTTCACAATACTAGTGCGTGAGCAGTTCTTC.

The chain combines TRBV20-1 with TRBJ2-5, with D perhaps TRBD1 or TRBD2 (6 bases each). Germline CDR1 is DFQATT and CDR2 is SNEGSKA (reference sequence). V dropped 3 bases and J dropped 2 bases, with 16 bases sitting between them. This CDR3 has 15 amino acids. CDR3 nucleotide sequence: TGCAGTGCTAGGGACCCCCGGGGGCGACAAGAGACCCAGTACTTC. The encoded protein is CSARDPRGRQETQYF.

This chain links TRBV7-2 with TRBJ2-2, with D hard to call. CDR3 length equals 12 residues. Germline V gives CDR1 SGHTA, CDR2 FQGNSA. The V end was cut by 5 bases, the J end by 10 bases, with 11 bases between. The CDR3 spells CASSPLHLELFF. CDR3 nucleotides: TGTGCCAGCAGCCCATTACACCTGGAGCTGTTTTTT.

The chain combines TRBV10-2 with TRBJ2-6, with no clear D. Germline V gene lookup returns CDR1 WSHSY and CDR2 SAAADI. V was trimmed by 6 bases and J by 0 bases, leaving 18 bases between them. The CDR3 consists of 18 residues. CDR3 amino acids: CASRAHSGDSSGANVLTF. CDR3 DNA: TGCGCCAGCAGGGCACACAGTGGGGATTCCTCTGGGGCCAACGTCCTGACTTTC.

In its sample, this clonotype was seen a few times. The genes are TRBV29-1 and TRBJ2-3, with D tentatively TRBD1 (5 bases). The CDR3 runs to 13 residues. The germline V gene has CDR1 SQVTM and CDR2 ANQGSEA. Trimming stripped 3 bases from V and 2 bases from J, with 9 bases between. CDR3 bases: TGCAGCGTTGATCAGGGCCTCACAGATACGCAGTATTTT. It is translated as CSVDQGLTDTQYF.

The J gene is TRBJ2-5, the V gene TRBV20-1; D unresolved. Germline V gene sequence: CDR1 DFQATT, CDR2 SNEGSKA (reference sequence). This CDR3 has 11 residues. V lost 4 bases and J 5 bases, leaving 8 bases between the germline ends. The CDR3 reads CSAIPRETQYF. CDR3 nucleotides: TGCAGTGCTATCCCCAGGGAGACCCAGTACTTC.

This clonotype was recorded a few times. The genes are TRBV20-1 and TRBJ1-6, with 7 nucleotides matching TRBD1. Germline lookup yields CDR1 DFQATT and CDR2 SNEGSKA (reference sequence). With V trimmed by 4 bases and J by 6 bases, 9 bases remained unmatched. This CDR3 has 15 residues. The CDR3 sequence: CSAIRTGPGNSPLHF. The CDR3 region has the DNA TGCAGTGCTATAAGGACAGGCCCGGGTAATTCACCCCTCCACTTT.

In this sample, this clonotype turned up a few times. The gene calls are TRBV5-1 and TRBJ2-1, with 8 bases lining up with TRBD2. The V gene's germline CDR1 is SGHRS and CDR2 YFSETQ. V dropped 2 bases and J dropped 4; count of bases not matched to a gene: 5. The CDR3 is 15 residues long. The DNA for the CDR3 is TGCGCCAGCAGCTTAAGCGGGAGTGGGTACAATGAGCAGTTCTTC. Its protein product is CASSLSGSGYNEQFF.

J is TRBJ2-5 and V is TRBV7-9; 8 positions agree with TRBD2. V lost 2 bases to trimming and J lost 2 bases; unmatched junction nucleotides: 4. Germline CDR1 is SEHNR and CDR2 is FQNEAQ (reference sequence). The CDR3 sequence is 15 residues long. CDR3 nucleotide sequence: TGTGCCAGCAGCTTACGACTAGCGAAACAAGAGACCCAGTACTTC. This translates into CASSLRLAKQETQYF.

This clonotype was counted at least ten times. The genes are TRBV5-1 and TRBJ2-7, with 9 bases that match TRBD2. Trimming at V came to 0 bases and at J to 2 bases, leaving 3 bases not matched to a gene. The CDR3 totals 15 residues. From germline, CDR1 is SGHRS and CDR2 YFSETQ. CDR3 residues: CASSLDPSGAYEQYF. CDR3 sequence (DNA): TGCGCCAGCAGCTTGGACCCTAGCGGGGCCTACGAGCAGTACTTC.

The CDR3 is CANDKSYEQYF. CDR3 coding DNA: TGTGCCAACGATAAGAGCTACGAGCAGTACTTC. The rearrangement joins TRBV9 to TRBJ2-7; the D is unclear. V was cut by 9 bases and J by 3 bases, with 10 bases left in between. Germline V gene sequence: CDR1 SGDLS, CDR2 YYNGEE. The CDR3 spans 11 residues.

The chain employs TRBV24-1 and TRBJ2-3; D is possibly TRBD2 (6 bases). V was cut by 6 bases and J by 3 bases, with 15 bases left in between. The CDR3 sequence is 15 residues long. From germline, CDR1 is KGHDR and CDR2 SFDVKD. The CDR3 region is CATSRSGDGTDTQYF. The CDR3 region has the DNA TGTGCCACCAGTAGGTCGGGAGATGGGACAGATACGCAGTATTTT.

This clonotype was observed a few times. J is TRBJ1-3 and V is TRBV3-1; D uncertain. This CDR3 has 17 amino acids. CDR1 is LGHDT, CDR2 YNNKEL, per germline (reference sequence). V was pared by 4 bases and J by 0 bases, with 16 bases between. The CDR3 sequence is CASSRDGGRTSGNTIYF. The CDR3 nucleotides are TGTGCCAGCAGCCGAGATGGAGGACGGACCTCTGGAAACACCATATATTTT.